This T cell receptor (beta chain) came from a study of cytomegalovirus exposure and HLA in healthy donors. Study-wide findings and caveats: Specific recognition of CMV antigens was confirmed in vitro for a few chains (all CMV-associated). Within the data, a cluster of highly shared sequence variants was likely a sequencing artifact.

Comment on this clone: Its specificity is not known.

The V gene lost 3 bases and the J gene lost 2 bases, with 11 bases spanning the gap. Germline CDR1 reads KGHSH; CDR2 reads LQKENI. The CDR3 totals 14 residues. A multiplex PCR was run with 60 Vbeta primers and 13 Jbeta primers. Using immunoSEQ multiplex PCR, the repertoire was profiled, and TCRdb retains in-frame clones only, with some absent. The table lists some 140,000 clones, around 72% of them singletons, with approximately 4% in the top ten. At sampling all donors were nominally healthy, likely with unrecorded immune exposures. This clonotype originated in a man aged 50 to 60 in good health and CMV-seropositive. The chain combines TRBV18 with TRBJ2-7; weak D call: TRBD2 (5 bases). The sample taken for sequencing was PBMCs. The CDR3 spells CASSPRTEAYEQYF. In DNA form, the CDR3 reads TGTGCCAGCTCACCTCGGACGGAGGCCTACGAGCAGTACTTC.